The rows below give T cell receptor beta chains drawn from one sample of a study of blood T cell repertoires in COVID-19. The method was immunoSEQ multiplex PCR; TCRdb's version includes in-frame clones alone and lacks a portion of them. The sample contains over 110,000 clones, approximately 87% of which appear only once. What was sequenced was PBMCs or T cells enriched from blood (not recorded which). These receptors were obtained from a middle-aged man in a cohort exposed to, infected with or recovered from COVID-19 (not recorded which). CDR3s include the opening cysteine and the closing phenylalanine or tryptophan. D genes are given only for firm matches. Expanded clones get a size class; other rows say once, few or many, or leave the size out.

V	D	J	size	CDR3	DNA
TRBV19	TRBD2	TRBJ2-5	.	CASRSLSGSRETQYF	TGTGCCAGTAGATCCCTTAGCGGGAGTAGAGAGACCCAGTACTTC
TRBV5-5	.	TRBJ1-1	.	CASSAGGGWDTEAFF	TGTGCCAGCAGCGCGGGCGGAGGGTGGGACACTGAAGCTTTCTTT
TRBV5-1	TRBD1	TRBJ1-5	.	CASSTSGGGGQPQHF	TGCGCCAGCAGCACCTCAGGGGGCGGGGGTCAGCCCCAGCATTTT
TRBV4-1	.	TRBJ2-1	once	CASSQSDGGSYNEQFF	TGCGCCAGCAGCCAATCCGACGGAGGCTCCTACAATGAGCAGTTCTTC
TRBV25-1	.	TRBJ2-7	few	CASSTQSYEQYF	TGTGCCAGCAGTACGCAGTCCTACGAGCAGTACTTC
TRBV28	TRBD2	TRBJ2-7	.	CASSFGTTYEQYF	TGTGCCAGCAGTTTCGGGACTACATACGAGCAGTACTTC
TRBV10-3	.	TRBJ1-2	once	CAISESSRGGGYTF	TGTGCCATCAGTGAGTCGTCGAGGGGAGGTGGCTACACCTTC
TRBV28	.	TRBJ2-3	.	CASSFRGRTGDTQYF	TGTGCCAGCAGTTTTAGAGGCAGAACTGGGGATACGCAGTATTTT
TRBV5-1	.	TRBJ2-2	few	CASTEQGYTGELFF	TGCGCCAGCACCGAACAGGGTTACACCGGGGAGCTGTTTTTT
TRBV4-1	.	TRBJ2-7	few	CASSQVTGTYEQYF	TGCGCCAGCAGCCAAGTAACGGGGACCTACGAGCAGTACTTC
TRBV7-2	.	TRBJ2-1	.	CASSPGGSGVGRQFF	TGTGCCAGCAGCCCAGGGGGGTCTGGGGTTGGACGGCAGTTCTTC
TRBV10-3	TRBD2	TRBJ2-5	.	CAISPAGSETQYF	TGTGCCATCAGTCCAGCGGGATCCGAGACCCAGTACTTC
TRBV7-2	TRBD1	TRBJ1-4	.	CASSLQGAKEKLFF	TGTGCCAGCAGCCTCCAGGGGGCAAAGGAAAAACTGTTTTTT
TRBV5-1	TRBD2	TRBJ2-7	.	CASSPRTSGTYEQYF	TGCGCCAGCAGCCCCAGGACTAGCGGGACCTACGAGCAGTACTTC
TRBV19	.	TRBJ2-7	.	CASSPFAQGREQYF	TGTGCCAGTAGCCCTTTTGCGCAGGGGCGCGAGCAGTACTTC
TRBV27	.	TRBJ2-2	few	CASSLEQYTGELFF	TGTGCCAGCAGTTTAGAACAGTACACCGGGGAGCTGTTTTTT
TRBV19	.	TRBJ2-7	.	CASSIDQTRHEQYF	TGTGCCAGTAGTATAGATCAGACAAGGCACGAGCAGTACTTC
TRBV19	TRBD1	TRBJ2-7	.	CASSIRDSSYEQYF	TGTGCCAGTAGTATACGGGACAGCTCCTACGAGCAGTACTTC
TRBV6-5	.	TRBJ2-7	.	CASSRGPVYEQYF	TGTGCCAGCAGTAGGGGCCCTGTCTACGAGCAGTACTTC
TRBV23-1	.	TRBJ1-5	.	CASSHAGEGCQPQHF	TGCGCCAGCAGTCATGCCGGGGAGGGGTGTCAGCCCCAGCATTTT